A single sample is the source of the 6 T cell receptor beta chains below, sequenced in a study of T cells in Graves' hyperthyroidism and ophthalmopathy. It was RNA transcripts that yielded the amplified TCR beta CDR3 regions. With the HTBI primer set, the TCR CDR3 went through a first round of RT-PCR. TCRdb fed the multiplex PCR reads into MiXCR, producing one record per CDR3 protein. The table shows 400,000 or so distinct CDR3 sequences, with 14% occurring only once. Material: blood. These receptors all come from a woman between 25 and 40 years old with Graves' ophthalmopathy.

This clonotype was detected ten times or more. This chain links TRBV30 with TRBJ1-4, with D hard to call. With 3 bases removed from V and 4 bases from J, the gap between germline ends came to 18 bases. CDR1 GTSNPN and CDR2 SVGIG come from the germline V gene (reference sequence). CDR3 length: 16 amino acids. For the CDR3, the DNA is TGTGCCTGGAGCGCCCGAGACATCTACTTTAATGAAAAACTGTTTTTT. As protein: CAWSARDIYFNEKLFF.

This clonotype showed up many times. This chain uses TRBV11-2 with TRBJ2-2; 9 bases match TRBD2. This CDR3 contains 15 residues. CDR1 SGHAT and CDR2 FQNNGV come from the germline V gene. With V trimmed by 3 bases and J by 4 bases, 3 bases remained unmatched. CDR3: CASSLLAGLTGELFF. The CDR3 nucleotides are TGTGCCAGCAGCTTGCTAGCGGGGCTCACCGGGGAGCTGTTTTTT. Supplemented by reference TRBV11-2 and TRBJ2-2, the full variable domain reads EAGVAQSPRYKIIEKRQSVAFWCNPISGHATLYWYQQILGQGPKLLIQFQNNGVVDDSQLPKDRFSAERLKGVDSTLKIQPAKLEDSAVYLCASSLLAGLTGELFFGEGSRLTVL.

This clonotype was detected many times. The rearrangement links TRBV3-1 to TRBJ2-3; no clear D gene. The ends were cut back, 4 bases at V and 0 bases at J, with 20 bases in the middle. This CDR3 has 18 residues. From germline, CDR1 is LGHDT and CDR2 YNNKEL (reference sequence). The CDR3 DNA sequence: TGTGCCAGCAGCCTACGAGGTACCAGATACGCTAGCACAGATACGCAGTATTTT. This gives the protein CASSLRGTRYASTDTQYF.

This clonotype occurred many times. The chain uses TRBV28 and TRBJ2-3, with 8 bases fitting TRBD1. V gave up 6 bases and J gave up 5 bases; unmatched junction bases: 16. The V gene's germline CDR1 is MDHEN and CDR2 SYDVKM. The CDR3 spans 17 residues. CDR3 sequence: CASSSTDNLDREDTQYF. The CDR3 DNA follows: TGTGCCAGCAGCTCCACCGACAACCTGGACAGGGAAGATACGCAGTATTTT.

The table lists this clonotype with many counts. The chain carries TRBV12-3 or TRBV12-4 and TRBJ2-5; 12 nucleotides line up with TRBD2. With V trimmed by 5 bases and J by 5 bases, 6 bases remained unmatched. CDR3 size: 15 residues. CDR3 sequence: CASSPRLAGVETQYF. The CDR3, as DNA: TGTGCCAGCAGTCCCAGACTAGCGGGGGTCGAGACCCAGTACTTC.

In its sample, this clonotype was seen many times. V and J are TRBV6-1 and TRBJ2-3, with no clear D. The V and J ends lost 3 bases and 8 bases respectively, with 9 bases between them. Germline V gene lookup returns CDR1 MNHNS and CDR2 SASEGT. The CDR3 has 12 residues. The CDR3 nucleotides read TGTGCCAGCAGTGACGTCAGATCTACGCAGTATTTT. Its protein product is CASSDVRSTQYF.